This T cell receptor (beta chain) comes out of a study of shared clonotypes between healthy human individuals. On this clone: The identical CDR3 is also encoded by other nucleotide sequences in the sample.

Cells designated naive CD8 were CD45RO-negative and were positively selected for CCR7, with terminally differentiated effector memory CD45RA+ cells excluded. Nashville, Tennessee was home to all donors, who were Caucasian adults. The CDR3 is 12 residues long. Germline-derived CDR1 and CDR2 are MNHNY and SVGAGI (reference sequence). Trimming pared 6 bases from V and 2 bases from J, leaving 7 bases between. TCRdb's table, derived via immunoSEQ multiplex PCR, lists solely in-frame clones and lacks some. The sample shows 1.5 million to 2.5 million clones, just under 95% of them seen only once. What was sequenced was naive CD8+ T cells sorted from blood. This sequence joins TRBV6-6 and TRBJ1-1; no firm D call. The receptor comes from a man between 18 and 29 years old in good health. CDR3 loop: CASSLLNTEAFF. The CDR3 DNA reads as TGTGCCAGCAGCCTCCTAAACACTGAAGCTTTCTTT.